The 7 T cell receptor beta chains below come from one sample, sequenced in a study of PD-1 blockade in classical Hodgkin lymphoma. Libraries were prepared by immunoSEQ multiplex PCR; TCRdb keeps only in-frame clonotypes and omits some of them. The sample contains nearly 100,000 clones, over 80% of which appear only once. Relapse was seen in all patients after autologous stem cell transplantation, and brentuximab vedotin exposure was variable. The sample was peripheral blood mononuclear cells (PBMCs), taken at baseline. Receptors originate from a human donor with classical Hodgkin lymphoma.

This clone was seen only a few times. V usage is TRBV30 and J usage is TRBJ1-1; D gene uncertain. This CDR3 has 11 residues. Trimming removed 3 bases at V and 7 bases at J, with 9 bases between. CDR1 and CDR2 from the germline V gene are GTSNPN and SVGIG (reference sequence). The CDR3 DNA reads TGTGCCTGGAGCCTGGGGTTTGAAGCTTTCTTT. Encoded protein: CAWSLGFEAFF. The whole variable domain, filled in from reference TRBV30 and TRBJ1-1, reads SQTIHQWPATLVQPVGSPLSLECTVEGTSNPNLYWYRQAAGRGLQLLFYSVGIGQISSEVPQNLSASRPQDRQFILSSKKLLLSDSGFYLCAWSLGFEAFFGQGTRLTVV.

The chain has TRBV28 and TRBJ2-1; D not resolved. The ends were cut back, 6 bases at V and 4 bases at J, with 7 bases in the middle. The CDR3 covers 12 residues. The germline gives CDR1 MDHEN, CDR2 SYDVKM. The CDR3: CASRDGYNEQFF. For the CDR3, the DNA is TGTGCCAGCAGGGACGGATACAATGAGCAGTTCTTC.

CDR3 sequence reads: CASSPDGTELYYGYTF. The CDR3 nucleotides read TGCGCCAGCAGCCCGGACGGGACAGAACTTTACTATGGCTACACCTTC. The gene calls are TRBV5-1 and TRBJ1-2, with TRBD1 identical over 7 bases. V trimming: 4 bases; J trimming: 3 bases; junction bases outside the gene matches: 12. CDR3 length: 16 residues. Germline lookup yields CDR1 SGHRS and CDR2 YFSETQ.

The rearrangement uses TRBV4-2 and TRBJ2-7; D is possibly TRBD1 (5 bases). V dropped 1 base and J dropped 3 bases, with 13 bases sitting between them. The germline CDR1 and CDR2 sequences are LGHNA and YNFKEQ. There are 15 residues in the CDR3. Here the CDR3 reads CASSQVGARIYEQYF. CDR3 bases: TGTGCCAGCAGCCAAGTAGGGGCCCGAATCTACGAGCAGTACTTC.

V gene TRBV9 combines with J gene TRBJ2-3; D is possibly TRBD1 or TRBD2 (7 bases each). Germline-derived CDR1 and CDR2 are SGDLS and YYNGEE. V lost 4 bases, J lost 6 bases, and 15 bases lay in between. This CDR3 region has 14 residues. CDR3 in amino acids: CASSPGGGPDTQYF. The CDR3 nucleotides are TGTGCCAGCAGCCCAGGGGGAGGGCCGGATACGCAGTATTTT. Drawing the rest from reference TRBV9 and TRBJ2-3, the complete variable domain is DSGVTQTPKHLITATGQRVTLRCSPRSGDLSVYWYQQSLDQGLQFLIQYYNGEERAKGNILERFSAQQFPDLHSELNLSSLELGDSALYFCASSPGGGPDTQYFGPGTRLTVL.

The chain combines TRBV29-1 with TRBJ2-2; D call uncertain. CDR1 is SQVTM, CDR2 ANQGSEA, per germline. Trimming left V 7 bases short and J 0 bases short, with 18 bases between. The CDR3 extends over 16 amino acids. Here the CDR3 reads CSAGKAGAANTGELFF. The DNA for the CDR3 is TGCAGCGCTGGGAAGGCAGGCGCCGCGAACACCGGGGAGCTGTTTTTT.

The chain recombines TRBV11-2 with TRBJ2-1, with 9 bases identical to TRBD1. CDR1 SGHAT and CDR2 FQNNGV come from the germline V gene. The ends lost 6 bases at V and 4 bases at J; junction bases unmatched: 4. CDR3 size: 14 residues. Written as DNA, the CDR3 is TGTGCCAGCAGGGGGACAGGGATATACAATGAGCAGTTCTTC. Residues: CASRGTGIYNEQFF.